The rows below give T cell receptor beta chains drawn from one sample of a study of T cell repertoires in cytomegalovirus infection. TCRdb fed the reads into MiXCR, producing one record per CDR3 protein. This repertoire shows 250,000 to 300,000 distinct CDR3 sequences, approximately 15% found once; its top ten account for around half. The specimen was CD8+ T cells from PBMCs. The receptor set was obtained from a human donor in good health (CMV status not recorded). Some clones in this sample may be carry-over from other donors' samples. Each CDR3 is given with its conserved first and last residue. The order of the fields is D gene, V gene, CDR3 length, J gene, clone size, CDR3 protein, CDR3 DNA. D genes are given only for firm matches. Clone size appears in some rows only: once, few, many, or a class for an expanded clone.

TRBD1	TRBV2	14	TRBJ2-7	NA	CASTLPGQTYEQYF	TGTGCCAGCACTCTTCCGGGACAGACTTACGAGCAGTACTTC
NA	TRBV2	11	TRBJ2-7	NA	CAITGRYEQYF	TGTGCCATCACAGGGAGGTACGAGCAGTACTTC
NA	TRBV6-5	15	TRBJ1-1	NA	CASSTGTAGGTEAFF	TGTGCCAGCAGTACCGGGACTGCTGGAGGCACTGAAGCTTTCTTT
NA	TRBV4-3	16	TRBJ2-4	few	CASSQDRVPGGNIQYF	TGCGCCAGCAGCCAAGATCGAGTCCCGGGGGGCAACATTCAGTACTTC
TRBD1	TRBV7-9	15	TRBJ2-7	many	CASSEGTGSSYEQYF	TGTGCCAGCAGCGAGGGGACAGGGAGCTCCTACGAGCAGTACTTC
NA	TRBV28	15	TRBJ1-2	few	CASRDPQRRLYGYTF	TGTGCCAGCAGGGACCCGCAGAGAAGGCTTTATGGCTACACCTTC
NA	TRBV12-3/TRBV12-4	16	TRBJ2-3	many	CASSLAASLLTDTQYF	TGTGCCAGCAGTTTAGCGGCTAGTCTGCTCACAGATACGCAGTATTTT
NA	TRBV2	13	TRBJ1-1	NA	CASSELWNTEAFF	TGTGCCAGCAGTGAGTTGTGGAACACTGAAGCTTTCTTT
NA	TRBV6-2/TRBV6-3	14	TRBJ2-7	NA	CASSYAGAAYEQYF	TGTGCCAGCAGTTACGCGGGGGCAGCCTACGAGCAGTACTTC
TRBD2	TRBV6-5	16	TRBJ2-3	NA	CASRLGGGGNTDTQYF	TGTGCCAGCAGACTGGGGGGGGGGGGAAACACAGATACGCAGTATTTT
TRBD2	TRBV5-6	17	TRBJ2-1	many	CASSVGLAGGSYNEQFF	TGTGCCAGCAGCGTGGGACTAGCGGGGGGCTCCTACAATGAGCAGTTCTTC